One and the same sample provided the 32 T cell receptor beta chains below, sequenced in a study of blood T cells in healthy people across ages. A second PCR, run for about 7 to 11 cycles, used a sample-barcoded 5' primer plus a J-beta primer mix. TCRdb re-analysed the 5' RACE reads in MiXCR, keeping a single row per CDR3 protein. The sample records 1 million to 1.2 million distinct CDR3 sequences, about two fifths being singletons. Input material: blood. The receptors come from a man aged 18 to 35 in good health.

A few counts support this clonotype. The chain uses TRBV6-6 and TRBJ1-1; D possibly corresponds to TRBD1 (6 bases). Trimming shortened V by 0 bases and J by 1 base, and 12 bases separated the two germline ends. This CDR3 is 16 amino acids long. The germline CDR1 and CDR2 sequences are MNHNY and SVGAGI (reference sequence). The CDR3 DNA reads TGTGCCAGCAGTTACTCGGGAGGGGGGCGGAACACTGAAGCTTTCTTT. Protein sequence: CASSYSGGGRNTEAFF.

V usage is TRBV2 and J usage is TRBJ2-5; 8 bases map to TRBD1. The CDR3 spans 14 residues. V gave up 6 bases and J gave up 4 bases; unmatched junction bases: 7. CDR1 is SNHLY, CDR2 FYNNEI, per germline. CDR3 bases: TGTGCCAGCAGGCCAACAGGGGGAGGAGAGACCCAGTACTTC. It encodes CASRPTGGGETQYF.

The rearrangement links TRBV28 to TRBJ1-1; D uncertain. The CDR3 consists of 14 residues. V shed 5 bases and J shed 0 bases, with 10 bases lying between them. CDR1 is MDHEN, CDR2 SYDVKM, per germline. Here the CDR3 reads CASSLLNLNTEAFF. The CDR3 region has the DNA TGTGCCAGCAGTCTTCTAAACCTGAACACTGAAGCTTTCTTT.

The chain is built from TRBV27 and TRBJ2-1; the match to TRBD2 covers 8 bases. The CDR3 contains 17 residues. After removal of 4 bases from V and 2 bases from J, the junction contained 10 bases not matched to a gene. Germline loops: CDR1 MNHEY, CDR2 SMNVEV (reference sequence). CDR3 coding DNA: TGTGCCAGCAGTTCCGTCCCCCAAGCGGGGGCCTACAATGAGCAGTTCTTC. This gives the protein CASSSVPQAGAYNEQFF.

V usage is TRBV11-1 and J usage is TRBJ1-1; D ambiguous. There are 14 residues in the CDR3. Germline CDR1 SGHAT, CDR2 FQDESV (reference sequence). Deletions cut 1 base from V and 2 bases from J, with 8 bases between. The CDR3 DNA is TGTGCCAGCAGCTTAGAGGCTGATAACACTGAAGCTTTCTTT. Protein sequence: CASSLEADNTEAFF.

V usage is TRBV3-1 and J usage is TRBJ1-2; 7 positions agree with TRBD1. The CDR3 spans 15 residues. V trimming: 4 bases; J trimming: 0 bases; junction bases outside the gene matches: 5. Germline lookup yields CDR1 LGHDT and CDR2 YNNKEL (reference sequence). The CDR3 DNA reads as TGTGCCAGCAGCCGAGGACAGGCAACTAACTATGGCTACACCTTC. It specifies CASSRGQATNYGYTF.

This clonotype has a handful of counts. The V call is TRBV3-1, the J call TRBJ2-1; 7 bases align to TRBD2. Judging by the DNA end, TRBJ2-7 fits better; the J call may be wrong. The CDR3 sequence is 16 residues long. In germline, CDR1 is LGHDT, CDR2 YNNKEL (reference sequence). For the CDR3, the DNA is TGTGCCAGCAGCCAAGATCGGGCTAGCGGCTACAATGAGCAGTACTTC. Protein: CASSQDRASGYNEQYF.

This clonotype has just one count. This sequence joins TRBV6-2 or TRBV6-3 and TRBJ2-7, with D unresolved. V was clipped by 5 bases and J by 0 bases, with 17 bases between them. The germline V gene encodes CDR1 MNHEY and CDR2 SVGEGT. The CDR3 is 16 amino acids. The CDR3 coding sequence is TGTGCCAGCAGTCTAGACCTTATTTCTAGCTCCTACGAGCAGTACTTC. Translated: CASSLDLISSSYEQYF.

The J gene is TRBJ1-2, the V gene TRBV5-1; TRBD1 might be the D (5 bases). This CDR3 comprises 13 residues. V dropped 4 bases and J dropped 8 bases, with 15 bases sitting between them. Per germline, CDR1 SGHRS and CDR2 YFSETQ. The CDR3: CASSVGTTGGYTF. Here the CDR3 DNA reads TGCGCCAGCAGCGTAGGGACTACGGGAGGCTACACCTTC.

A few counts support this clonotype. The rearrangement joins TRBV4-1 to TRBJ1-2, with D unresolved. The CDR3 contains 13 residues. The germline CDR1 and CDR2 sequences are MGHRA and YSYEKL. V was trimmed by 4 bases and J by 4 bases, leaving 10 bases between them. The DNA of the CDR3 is TGCGCCAGCAGCCTTAGCTCCACCTATGGCTACACCTTC. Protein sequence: CASSLSSTYGYTF.

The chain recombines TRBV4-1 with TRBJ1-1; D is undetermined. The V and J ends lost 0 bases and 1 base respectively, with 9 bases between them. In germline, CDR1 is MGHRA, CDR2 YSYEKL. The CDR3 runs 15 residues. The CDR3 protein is CASSQEAGENTEAFF. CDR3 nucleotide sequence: TGCGCCAGCAGCCAAGAAGCAGGAGAGAACACTGAAGCTTTCTTT.

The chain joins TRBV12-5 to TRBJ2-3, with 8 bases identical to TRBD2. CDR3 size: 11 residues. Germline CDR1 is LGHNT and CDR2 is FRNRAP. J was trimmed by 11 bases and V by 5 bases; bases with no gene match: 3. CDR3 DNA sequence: TGTGCTAGTGGTCCGGGACTAGAGCAGTATTTT. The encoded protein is CASGPGLEQYF.

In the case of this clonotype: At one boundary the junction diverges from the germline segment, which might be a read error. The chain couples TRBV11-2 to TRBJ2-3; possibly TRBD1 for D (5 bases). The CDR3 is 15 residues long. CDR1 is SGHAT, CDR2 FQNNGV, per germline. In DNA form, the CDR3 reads TGTGCCAGCAGCTTAGTTCGCGGATTCACAGGTACGCAGTATTTT. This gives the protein CASSLVRGFTGTQYF.

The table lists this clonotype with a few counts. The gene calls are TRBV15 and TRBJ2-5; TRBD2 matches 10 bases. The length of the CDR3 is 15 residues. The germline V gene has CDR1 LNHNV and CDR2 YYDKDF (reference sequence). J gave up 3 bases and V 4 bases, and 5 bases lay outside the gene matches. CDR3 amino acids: CATSIGTSVKETQYF. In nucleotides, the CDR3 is TGTGCCACCAGCATAGGGACTAGCGTAAAAGAGACCCAGTACTTC. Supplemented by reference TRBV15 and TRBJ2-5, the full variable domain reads DAMVIQNPRYQVTQFGKPVTLSCSQTLNHNVMYWYQQKSSQAPKLLFHYYDKDFNNEADTPDNFQSRRPNTSFCFLDIRSPGLGDTAMYLCATSIGTSVKETQYFGPGTRLLVL.

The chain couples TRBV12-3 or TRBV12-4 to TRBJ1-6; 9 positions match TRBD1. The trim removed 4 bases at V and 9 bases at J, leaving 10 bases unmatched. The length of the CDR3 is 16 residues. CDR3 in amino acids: CASSSTGGGFSSPLHF. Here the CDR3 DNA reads TGTGCCAGCAGTTCGACAGGGGGAGGGTTCAGTTCACCCCTCCACTTT.

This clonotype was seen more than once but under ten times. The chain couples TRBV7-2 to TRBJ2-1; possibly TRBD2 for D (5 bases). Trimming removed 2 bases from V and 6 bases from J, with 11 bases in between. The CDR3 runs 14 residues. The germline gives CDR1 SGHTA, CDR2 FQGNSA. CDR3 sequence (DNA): TGTGCCAGCAGCTTAAGCGGCCTCATCAATGAGCAGTTCTTC. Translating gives CASSLSGLINEQFF. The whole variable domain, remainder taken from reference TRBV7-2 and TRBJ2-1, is GAGVSQSPSNKVTEKGKDVELRCDPISGHTALYWYRQSLGQGLEFLIYFQGNSAPDKSGLPSDRFSAERTGGSVSTLTIQRTQQEDSAVYLCASSLSGLINEQFFGPGTRLTVL.

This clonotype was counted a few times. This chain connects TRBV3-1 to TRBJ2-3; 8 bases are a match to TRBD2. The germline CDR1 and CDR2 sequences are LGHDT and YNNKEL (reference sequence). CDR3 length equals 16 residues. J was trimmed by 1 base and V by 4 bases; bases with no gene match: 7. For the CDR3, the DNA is TGTGCCAGCAGCCGAACCGGGACTAGGGGCACAGATACGCAGTATTTT. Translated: CASSRTGTRGTDTQYF.

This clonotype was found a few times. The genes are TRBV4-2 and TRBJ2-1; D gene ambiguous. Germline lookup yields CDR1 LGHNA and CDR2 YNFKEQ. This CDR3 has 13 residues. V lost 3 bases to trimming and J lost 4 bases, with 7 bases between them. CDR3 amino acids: CASSHPFYNEQFF. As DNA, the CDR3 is TGTGCCAGCAGCCATCCTTTTTACAATGAGCAGTTCTTC.

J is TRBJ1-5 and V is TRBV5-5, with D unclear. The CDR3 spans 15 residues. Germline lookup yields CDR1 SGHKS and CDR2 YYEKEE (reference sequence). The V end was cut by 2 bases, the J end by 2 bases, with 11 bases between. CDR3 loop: CASSLFYDGNQPQHF. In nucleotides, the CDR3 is TGTGCCAGCAGCTTATTTTATGACGGCAATCAGCCCCAGCATTTT. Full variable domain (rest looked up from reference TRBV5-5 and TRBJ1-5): DAGVTQSPTHLIKTRGQQVTLRCSPISGHKSVSWYQQVLGQGPQFIFQYYEKEERGRGNFPDRFSARQFPNYSSELNVNALLLGDSALYLCASSLFYDGNQPQHFGDGTRLSIL.

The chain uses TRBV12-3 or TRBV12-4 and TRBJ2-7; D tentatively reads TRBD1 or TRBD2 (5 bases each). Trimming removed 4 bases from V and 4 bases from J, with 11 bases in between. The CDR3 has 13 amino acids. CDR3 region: CASSSGPWYEQYF. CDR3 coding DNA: TGTGCCAGCAGTTCGGGGCCTTGGTACGAGCAGTACTTC.

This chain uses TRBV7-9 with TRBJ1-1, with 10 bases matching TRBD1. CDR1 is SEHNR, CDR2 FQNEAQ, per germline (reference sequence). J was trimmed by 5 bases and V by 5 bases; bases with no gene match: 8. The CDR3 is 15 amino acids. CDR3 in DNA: TGTGCCAGCAGCCCGCCGGGACAGGGGATAACTGAAGCTTTCTTT. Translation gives CASSPPGQGITEAFF. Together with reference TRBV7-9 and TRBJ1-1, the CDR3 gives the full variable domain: DTGVSQNPRHKITKRGQNVTFRCDPISEHNRLYWYRQTLGQGPEFLTYFQNEAQLEKSRLLSDRFSAERPKGSFSTLEIQRTEQGDSAMYLCASSPPGQGITEAFFGQGTRLTVV.

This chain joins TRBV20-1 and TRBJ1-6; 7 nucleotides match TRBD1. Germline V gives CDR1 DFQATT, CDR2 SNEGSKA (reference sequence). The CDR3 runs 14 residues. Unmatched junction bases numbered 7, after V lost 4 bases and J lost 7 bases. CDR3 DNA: TGCAGTGCTACCGGACAGGTTGGAAATTCACCCCTCCACTTT. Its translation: CSATGQVGNSPLHF.

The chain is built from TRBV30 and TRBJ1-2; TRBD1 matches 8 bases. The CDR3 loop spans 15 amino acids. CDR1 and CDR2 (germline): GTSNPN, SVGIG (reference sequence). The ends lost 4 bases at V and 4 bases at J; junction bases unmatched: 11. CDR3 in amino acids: CAWKKTGEISYGYTF. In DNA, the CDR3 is TGTGCCTGGAAGAAGACAGGGGAAATTAGCTATGGCTACACCTTC.

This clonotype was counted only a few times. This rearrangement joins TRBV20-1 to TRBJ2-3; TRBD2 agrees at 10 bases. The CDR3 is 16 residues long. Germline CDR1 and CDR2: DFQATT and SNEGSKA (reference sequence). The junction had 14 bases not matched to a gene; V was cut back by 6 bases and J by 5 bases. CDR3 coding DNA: TGCAGTGCCGAAACTTTAAAACTAGCGGGGTTAGATACGCAGTATTTT. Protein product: CSAETLKLAGLDTQYF.

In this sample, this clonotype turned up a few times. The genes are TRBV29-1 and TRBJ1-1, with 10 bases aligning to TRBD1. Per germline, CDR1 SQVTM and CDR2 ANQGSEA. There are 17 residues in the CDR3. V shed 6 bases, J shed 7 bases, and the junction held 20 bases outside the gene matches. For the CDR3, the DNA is TGCAGCGTCCAGGACGGACAGGGGGATACACTGAGGCTTGAAGCTTTCTTT. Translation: CSVQDGQGDTLRLEAFF. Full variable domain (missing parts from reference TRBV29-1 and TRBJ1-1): SAVISQKPSRDICQRGTSLTIQCQVDSQVTMMFWYRQQPGQSLTLIATANQGSEATYESGFVIDKFPISRPNLTFSTLTVSNMSPEDSSIYLCSVQDGQGDTLRLEAFFGQGTRLTVV.

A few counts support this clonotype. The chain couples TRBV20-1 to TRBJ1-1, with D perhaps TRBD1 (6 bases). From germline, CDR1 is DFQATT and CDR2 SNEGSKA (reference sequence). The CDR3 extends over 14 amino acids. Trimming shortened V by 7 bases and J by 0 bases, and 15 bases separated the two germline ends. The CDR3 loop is CSVTRGLVNTEAFF. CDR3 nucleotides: TGCAGTGTTACCAGGGGTTTGGTGAACACTGAAGCTTTCTTT.

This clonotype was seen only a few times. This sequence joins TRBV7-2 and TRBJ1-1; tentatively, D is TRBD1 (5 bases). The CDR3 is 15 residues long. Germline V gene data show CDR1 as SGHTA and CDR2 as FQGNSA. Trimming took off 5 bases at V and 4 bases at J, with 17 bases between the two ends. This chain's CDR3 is CASSRDLAGGTEAFF. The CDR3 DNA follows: TGTGCCAGCAGCAGAGACCTGGCGGGGGGCACTGAAGCTTTCTTT. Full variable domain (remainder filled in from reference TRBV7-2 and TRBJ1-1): GAGVSQSPSNKVTEKGKDVELRCDPISGHTALYWYRQSLGQGLEFLIYFQGNSAPDKSGLPSDRFSAERTGGSVSTLTIQRTQQEDSAVYLCASSRDLAGGTEAFFGQGTRLTVV.

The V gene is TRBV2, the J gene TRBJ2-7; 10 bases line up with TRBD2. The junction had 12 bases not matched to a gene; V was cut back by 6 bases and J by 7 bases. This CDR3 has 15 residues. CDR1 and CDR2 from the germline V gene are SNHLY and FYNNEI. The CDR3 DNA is TGTGCCAGCAGGAGGACTAGCGGAATACAAAATGAGCAGTACTTC. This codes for CASRRTSGIQNEQYF.

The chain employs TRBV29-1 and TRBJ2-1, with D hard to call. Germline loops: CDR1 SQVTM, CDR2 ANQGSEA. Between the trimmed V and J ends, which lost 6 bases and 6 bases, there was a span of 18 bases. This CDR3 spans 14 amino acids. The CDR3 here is CSVPKIRSLNEQFF. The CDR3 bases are TGCAGCGTCCCAAAAATCAGGTCTCTCAATGAGCAGTTCTTC.

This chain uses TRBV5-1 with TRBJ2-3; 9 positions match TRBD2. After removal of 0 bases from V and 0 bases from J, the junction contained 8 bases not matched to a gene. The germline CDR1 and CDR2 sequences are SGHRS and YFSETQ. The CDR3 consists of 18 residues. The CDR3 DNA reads TGCGCCAGCAGCTTGGGGGCTAGCGGGGCCTCTAGCACAGATACGCAGTATTTT. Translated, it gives CASSLGASGASSTDTQYF.

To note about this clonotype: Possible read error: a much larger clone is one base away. The CDR3 loop is CASSVAGEYGYTF. CDR3 in DNA: TGTGCCAGCAGTGTTGCAGGGGAGTATGGCTACACCTTC. The rearrangement links TRBV12-3 or TRBV12-4 to TRBJ1-2; D perhaps matches TRBD1 (6 bases). V dropped 5 bases and J dropped 5 bases, with 12 bases sitting between them. The CDR3 sequence is 13 residues long.

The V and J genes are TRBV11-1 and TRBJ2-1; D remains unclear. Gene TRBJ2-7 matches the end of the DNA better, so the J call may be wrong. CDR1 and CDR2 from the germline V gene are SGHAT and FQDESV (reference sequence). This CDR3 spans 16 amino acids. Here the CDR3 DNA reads TGTGCCAGCAGACAGAAACGAGAGAGCTCCTACAATGAGCAGTACTTC. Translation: CASRQKRESSYNEQYF.